These 20 T cell receptor delta chains originate from one sample sequenced in a study of gamma-delta T cells after stem cell transplantation. TCRdb redid clone calling on the RT-PCR reads using CATT. The sample records about 11,000 delta-chain clones, approximately 38% being singletons. Material: gamma-delta T cells. The receptors originated from a human donor. It is not recorded whose cells these are; they may come from a transplant donor.

The chain employs TRDV2 and TRDJ3; D is unresolved. Germline V gene lookup returns CDR1 GEAIGNYY and CDR2 EKD. Trimming removed 3 bases at V and 7 bases at J, with 30 bases between. This CDR3 is built from 21 residues. Here the CDR3 reads CACDSGITSREGVCDTRQMFF. CDR3 sequence (DNA): TGTGCCTGTGACTCTGGTATTACAAGTCGCGAGGGCGTCTGTGACACCCGACAGATGTTTTTC.

The rearrangement uses TRDV1 and TRDJ1, with a tentative D call TRDD3 (6 bases). Germline V gene data show CDR1 as TSWWSYY and CDR2 as QGS. The CDR3 extends over 19 amino acids. Between the trimmed V and J ends, which lost 0 bases and 0 bases, there was a span of 20 bases. The CDR3 DNA follows: TGTGCTCTTGGGGAACTTTTCACTTGCCCTGGGGATTACACCGATAAACTCATCTTT. This codes for CALGELFTCPGDYTDKLIF.

This clone was found a few times. The chain links TRDV1 to TRDJ2, with TRDD3 matching 11 bases. V was clipped by 1 base and J by 3 bases; unmatched bases: 16. The CDR3 runs to 21 residues. Germline loops: CDR1 TSWWSYY, CDR2 QGS. In DNA form, the CDR3 reads TGTGCTCTTGGGGAACGTGCACTAGGGTACTGGGGGATATTCCTGACAGCACAACTCTTCTTT. This codes for CALGERALGYWGIFLTAQLFF.

The chain links TRDV2 to TRDJ3, with 9 bases matching TRDD3. With V trimmed by 3 bases and J by 0 bases, 5 bases remained unmatched. Per germline, CDR1 GEAIGNYY and CDR2 EKD. CDR3 length equals 18 residues. The CDR3 spells CACDVGGYNSWDTRQMFF. The CDR3 nucleotides read TGTGCCTGTGACGTAGGGGGATACAACTCCTGGGACACCCGACAGATGTTTTTC.

Notes on this clone: The junction does not match germline at one end; this may be a read error. This chain connects TRDV2 to TRDJ3; the D gene is possibly TRDD3 (6 bases). Germline CDR1 is GEAIGNYY and CDR2 is EKD. The CDR3 totals 20 residues. The CDR3 here is CACDTVRMGAPSCDTRQMFF. Here the CDR3 DNA reads TGTGCCTGTGACACCGTCCGAATGGGGGCCCCCTCCTGTGACACCCGCCAGATGTTTTTC.

In this sample, this clone is medium-sized. The gene calls are TRAV29/DV5 and TRDJ1, with D uncertain. The CDR3 is 11 residues long. V was pared by 4 bases and J by 0 bases, with 4 bases between. Germline assignment: CDR1 NSMFDY and CDR2 ISSIKDK. The CDR3, as DNA: TGTGCAGCAGGATACACCGATAAACTCATCTTT. Translation: CAAGYTDKLIF.

Points on this clone: A much more abundant neighbour one base away suggests this may be a read error. This chain uses TRDV2 with TRDJ3, with TRDD3 as a possible D gene (5 bases). Per germline, CDR1 GEAIGNYY and CDR2 EKD. This CDR3 comprises 19 residues. With 3 bases removed from V and 1 base from J, the gap between germline ends came to 18 bases. The CDR3 DNA follows: TGTGCCTGTGACCCGACGGCGGGATCCCGATCCTGGGACACCCGACAGATGTTTTTC. It encodes CACDPTAGSRSWDTRQMFF.

The V call is TRDV1, the J call TRDJ2; D might be TRDD2 or TRDD3, each matching 9 bases. CDR1 and CDR2 (germline): TSWWSYY, QGS. The CDR3 consists of 21 residues. V was shortened by 3 bases and J by 7 bases, with 33 bases between the two germline ends. Written as DNA, the CDR3 is TGTGCTCTTGGGGACTCCATCCTTCCTACTGGGGGACCTCAACCGGGAGCACAACTCTTCTTT. It is translated as CALGDSILPTGGPQPGAQLFF.

The V call is TRDV1, the J call TRDJ1; no reliable D call. V lost 0 bases and J lost 2, with 7 bases in between. This CDR3 is 14 amino acids long. Germline CDR1 and CDR2: TSWWSYY and QGS. The CDR3 DNA follows: TGTGCTCTTGGGGAACTCTGGAGGACCGATAAACTCATCTTT. Protein: CALGELWRTDKLIF.

This clone was seen a handful of times. At one boundary the junction diverges from the germline segment, which might be a read error. The chain links TRDV1 to TRDJ1, with 9 bases that match TRDD3. This CDR3 contains 19 residues. From germline, CDR1 is TSWWSYY and CDR2 QGS. CDR3 nucleotides: TGTGCGCTTGGGGAAACACCTCGAAGGGGATACGATATCACCGATAAACTCATCTTT. Amino acids: CALGETPRRGYDITDKLIF.

The J gene is TRDJ1, the V gene TRDV2; unclear D gene. Trimming took 5 bases from V and 11 from J, leaving 38 bases between them. This CDR3 is built from 19 residues. Germline lookup yields CDR1 GEAIGNYY and CDR2 EKD. In DNA form, the CDR3 reads TGTGCCTGTGTACTTAAGCTGGCCGAACTTATTCCCTTTTCTCGGGGCCTCATCTTT. This encodes CACVLKLAELIPFSRGLIF.

This clone is medium-sized. This chain links TRDV3 with TRDJ1; 12 bases are shared with TRDD3. The junction had 15 bases not matched to a gene; V was cut back by 3 bases and J by 4 bases. The CDR3 has 17 amino acids. Germline V gene sequence: CDR1 TVYSNPD, CDR2 GDNSRS (reference sequence). CDR3 nucleotides: TGTGCCTTCCGACTACCCTACTGGGGGATACAAGGCGATAAACTCATCTTT. It specifies CAFRLPYWGIQGDKLIF.

Here the CDR3 DNA reads TGTGCTCTTGGGGGCAACACAAGGGCCTTTAAGTCCTACACCGATAAACTCATCTTT. This codes for CALGGNTRAFKSYTDKLIF. This chain joins TRDV1 and TRDJ1; D unclear. V shed 4 bases and J shed 0 bases, with 24 bases lying between them. Germline V gives CDR1 TSWWSYY, CDR2 QGS. This CDR3 comprises 19 residues.

The chain carries TRDV1 and TRDJ1; 8 bases match TRDD3. The CDR3 runs 18 residues. J was trimmed by 4 bases and V by 4 bases; bases with no gene match: 17. The germline V gene has CDR1 TSWWSYY and CDR2 QGS. In nucleotides, the CDR3 is TGTGCTCTTGGGGCGACGCGGGGAGGGATACGCGCATTCGATAAACTCATCTTT. It yields the protein CALGATRGGIRAFDKLIF.

This clone was detected a few times. V usage is TRDV1 and J usage is TRDJ1, with D possibly being TRDD3 (8 bases). Germline CDR1 TSWWSYY, CDR2 QGS. This CDR3 is built from 19 residues. The V end was cut by 4 bases, the J end by 4 bases, with 28 bases between. DNA for the CDR3: TGTGCTCTTGGGGCGGCCTTCCTCGGAACTGGGGGCCGTAACGATAAACTCATCTTT. It is translated as CALGAAFLGTGGRNDKLIF.

A note on this clone: Other DNA sequences from this sample encode an identical CDR3 as well. V gene TRDV1 combines with J gene TRDJ1; either TRDD2 or TRDD3 may supply D (5 bases each). Trimming cost V 0 bases and J 0 bases, with 26 bases left between them. The germline V gene has CDR1 TSWWSYY and CDR2 QGS. This CDR3 has 21 amino acids. Written as DNA, the CDR3 is TGTGCTCTTGGGGAACTTTTACCCTACTCGAGATACTACCTGTACACCGATAAACTCATCTTT. This sequence encodes CALGELLPYSRYYLYTDKLIF.

Turning to this clone: The junction does not match germline at one end; this may be a read error. This chain uses TRDV3 with TRDJ1; D gene ambiguous. CDR1 is TVYSNPD and CDR2 is GDNSRS in the germline V gene (reference sequence). The CDR3 length is 14 residues. This CDR3 is CASPYCGNTAKLIF. CDR3 nucleotide sequence: TGTGCCTCCCCTTACTGTGGTAACACCGCTAAACTCATCTTT. Drawing the rest from reference TRDV3 and TRDJ1, the complete variable domain is CDKVTQSSPDQTVASGSEVVLLCTYDTVYSNPDLFWYRIRPDYSFQFVFYGDNSRSEGADFTQGRFSVKHILTQKAFHLVISPVRTEDSATYYCASPYCGNTAKLIFGKGTRVTVEP.

In its sample, this clone was seen once. A much larger clonotype is one base distant, so this may be a read error. The rearrangement links TRDV2 to TRDJ2; 7 bases fit TRDD3. The germline V gene has CDR1 GEAIGNYY and CDR2 EKD. The CDR3 is 18 amino acids. Trimming removed 0 bases from V and 0 bases from J; junction bases left unmatched: 9. The CDR3 sequence: CACDTIVLGTPLTAQLFF. The CDR3 coding sequence is TGTGCCTGTGACACCATCGTACTGGGGACCCCTTTGACAGCACAACTCTTCTTT.

This clone is medium-sized within its sample. Other DNA sequences in the same sample also yield this CDR3. The genes are TRDV2 and TRDJ2; 9 bases line up with TRDD3. The CDR3 covers 20 residues. V shed 1 base, J shed 0 bases, and the junction held 14 bases outside the gene matches. Germline V CDR1 and CDR2: GEAIGNYY, EKD. CDR3 DNA sequence: TGTGCCTGTGACACACCAGGTTGGGGGATAGCCTCCTCTTTGACAGCACAACTCTTCTTT. Translating gives CACDTPGWGIASSLTAQLFF.

This clone was seen only a few times. The V gene is TRDV3, the J gene TRDJ1; D might be TRDD3 (7 bases). This CDR3 comprises 21 residues. Per germline, CDR1 TVYSNPD and CDR2 GDNSRS (reference sequence). V was shortened by 2 bases and J by 8 bases, with 42 bases between the two germline ends. The CDR3 nucleotides read TGTGCCTTTCGACCCCTGATGACCCCCTCTCCTACGGGGGATTCGAGTGTAAAACTCATCTTT. This gives the protein CAFRPLMTPSPTGDSSVKLIF.